One sample yielded the 2 T cell receptor beta chains listed below, sequenced in a study of cytomegalovirus exposure and HLA in healthy donors. Amplification used 60 Vbeta primers and 13 Jbeta primers. Sequencing used immunoSEQ multiplex PCR; TCRdb keeps in-frame clones, though not all of them. The sample yields approximately 96,000 clones, approximately 79% seen once. Sequenced: PBMCs. Receptors were obtained from a male donor in good health and CMV-seronegative.

DNA of the CDR3: TGTGCCAGCAGCTTCTCCGGGACAGGGGACTTCCACGAGCAGTACTTC. This encodes CASSFSGTGDFHEQYF. The rearrangement uses TRBV9 and TRBJ2-7; 10 nucleotides agree with TRBD1. CDR3 length equals 16 residues. Germline CDR1 SGDLS, CDR2 YYNGEE. Losses at the gene ends were 4 bases for V and 5 bases for J; bases not matched to a gene: 12.

The chain employs TRBV11-2 and TRBJ1-1, with 9 bases aligning to TRBD1. Losses at the gene ends were 4 bases for V and 1 base for J; bases not matched to a gene: 10. This CDR3 region has 17 residues. CDR1 SGHAT and CDR2 FQNNGV come from the germline V gene. The CDR3: CASSSRIQGAGNTEAFF. DNA for the CDR3: TGTGCCAGCAGCTCCCGCATACAGGGGGCCGGGAACACTGAAGCTTTCTTT.